The T cell receptor (beta chain) under discussion was sequenced for a study of blood T cell repertoires in COVID-19. Study in general: The United States, Italy and Spain were the sources of the acute and convalescent COVID-19 samples. In each case, the material was cDNA or gDNA derived from T cells, B-cell-depleted T cells, or PBMCs.

This clone was seen only once. Germline CDR1 and CDR2: MNHEY and SMNVEV (reference sequence). Unmatched junction bases numbered 10, after V lost 3 bases and J lost 5 bases. The CDR3 is 16 amino acids. Original processing notes: Amplification of reference gene primers was used by the study to estimate nucleated cell counts. Profiled with immunoSEQ multiplex PCR; TCRdb holds only in-frame clones, not every one. Clonal size and the V and J genes are those of that table, whereas D and trimming came from the DNA. The sample carries about 150,000 clones, 76% recorded once. The rearrangement uses TRBV27 and TRBJ2-5, with TRBD1 matching over 9 bases. The receptor was isolated from a man between 60 and 75 years old with acute or convalescent COVID-19. The specimen sequenced was peripheral blood. The CDR3 is CASSFLGTGGAETQYF. DNA for the CDR3: TGTGCCAGCAGTTTTTTGGGCACAGGGGGCGCCGAGACCCAGTACTTC.